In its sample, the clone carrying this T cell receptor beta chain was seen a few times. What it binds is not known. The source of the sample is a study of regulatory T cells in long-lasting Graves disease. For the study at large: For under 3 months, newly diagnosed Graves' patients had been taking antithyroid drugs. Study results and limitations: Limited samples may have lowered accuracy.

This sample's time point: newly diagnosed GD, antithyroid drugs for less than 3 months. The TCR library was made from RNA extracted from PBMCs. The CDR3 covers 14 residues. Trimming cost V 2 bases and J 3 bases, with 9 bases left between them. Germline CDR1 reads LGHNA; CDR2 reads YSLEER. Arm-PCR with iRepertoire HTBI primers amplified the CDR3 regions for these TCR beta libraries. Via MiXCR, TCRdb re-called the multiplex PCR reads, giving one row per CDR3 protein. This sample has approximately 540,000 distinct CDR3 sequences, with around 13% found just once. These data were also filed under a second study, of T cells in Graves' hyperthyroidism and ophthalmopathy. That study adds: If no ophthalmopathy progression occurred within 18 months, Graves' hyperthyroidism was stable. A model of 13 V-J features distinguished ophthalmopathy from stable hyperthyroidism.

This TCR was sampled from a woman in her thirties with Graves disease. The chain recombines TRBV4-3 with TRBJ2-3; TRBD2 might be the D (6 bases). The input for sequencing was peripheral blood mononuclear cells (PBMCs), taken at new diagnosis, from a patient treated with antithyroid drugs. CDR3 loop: CASSQIGGTDTQYF. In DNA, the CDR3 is TGCGCCAGCAGCCAAATTGGGGGGACAGATACGCAGTATTTT.